A selection of T cell receptor beta chains follows, all from one sample in a study of cytomegalovirus exposure and HLA in healthy donors. Repertoires were generated with immunoSEQ multiplex PCR, while TCRdb's copy carries only in-frame clones and drops some. This table has 100,000 or so clones, 80% to 90% appearing once. Specimen: PBMCs. The receptors shown here come from a woman aged 18 to 35 in good health and CMV-seronegative. Each CDR3 is given with its conserved first and last residue. The D gene is left open where the match is weak. Rows may omit the clone size; those that give it use once, few, many or a size class.

abundance	v_gene	d_gene	j_gene	CDR3nt	CDR3aa
-	TRBV6-5	-	TRBJ2-1	TGTGCCAGCAGTTCAAAAGGGGAACTGGCCTACAATGAGCAGTTCTTC	CASSSKGELAYNEQFF
-	TRBV7-9	-	TRBJ2-7	TGTGCCAGCAGCTTAACGGGAGCGTCGGAAGAGCAGTACTTC	CASSLTGASEEQYF
-	TRBV28	-	TRBJ1-5	TGTGCCAGCAGTTCCCGACGGGGGGGAAGCAATCAGCCCCAGCATTTT	CASSSRRGGSNQPQHF
-	TRBV4-1	TRBD1	TRBJ1-1	TGCGCCAGCAGCGCCCCAACAGGGGGCACTGAAGCTTTCTTT	CASSAPTGGTEAFF
once	TRBV25-1	TRBD1	TRBJ1-6	TGTGCCAGCAGTGAATTGGGGACAGGGAATTATAATTCACCCCTCCACTTT	CASSELGTGNYNSPLHF
-	TRBV18	TRBD2	TRBJ2-3	TGTGCCAGCTTATCGAGCGGCGTCGGGACTAGCGACCGATCAGCCCTTACAGATACGCAGTATTTT	CASLSSGVGTSDRSALTDTQYF
-	TRBV18	-	TRBJ1-3	TGTGCCAGCTCACCACCGCGGCATACCTCTGGAAACACCATATATTTT	CASSPPRHTSGNTIYF
-	TRBV9	-	TRBJ1-3	TGTGCCAGCAGCGTCGGACAGTCTGGAAACACCATATATTTT	CASSVGQSGNTIYF
-	TRBV19	TRBD1	TRBJ1-5	TGTGCCAGTAGTATAGGACAGGGGGTGAAGAATCAGCCCCAGCATTTT	CASSIGQGVKNQPQHF
-	TRBV6-5	-	TRBJ1-6	TGTGCCGGGGGACTGTTTAATTCACCCCTCCACTTT	CAGGLFNSPLHF
-	TRBV7-3	-	TRBJ2-3	TGTGCCAGCAGCCCGGGACTTTCGGGAGATACGCAGTATTTT	CASSPGLSGDTQYF
-	TRBV7-2	-	TRBJ1-1	TGTGCCAGCAGCTCCGGACAATACACTGAAGCTTTCTTT	CASSSGQYTEAFF
-	TRBV7-2	TRBD2	TRBJ2-1	TGTGCCAGCAGCTTAAGCGGGGGGGCCCGCGAGCAGTTCTTC	CASSLSGGAREQFF
-	TRBV15	TRBD1	TRBJ1-2	TGTGCCACCAGCAGAGACTTAGGACAGGGGGGCGTCTATGGCTACACCTTC	CATSRDLGQGGVYGYTF